The 21 T cell receptor beta chains listed next were all sequenced from one sample in a study of cytotoxic CD8 clonotypes in ibrutinib-treated CLL. TCRdb's copy holds only in-frame clones and misses some; the assay was immunoSEQ multiplex PCR. The table lists approximately 20,000 clones, around 85% of them singletons. The source was PBMCs, collected before ibrutinib treatment. The receptor set was obtained from a human donor with chronic lymphocytic leukemia.

The chain couples TRBV9 to TRBJ1-2, with D maybe TRBD1 (6 bases). The CDR3 totals 14 residues. Trimming cost V 4 bases and J 7 bases, with 17 bases left between them. In germline, CDR1 is SGDLS, CDR2 YYNGEE. DNA for the CDR3: TGTGCCAGCAGCCCACCCCTTAGGGGGGGTGGCTACACCTTC. Its protein is CASSPPLRGGGYTF.

This clone was seen a few times. This CDR3 is also generated by other DNA sequences in the sample. V usage is TRBV14 and J usage is TRBJ1-1, with TRBD1 as a possible D gene (6 bases). This CDR3 has 13 amino acids. Germline V gives CDR1 SGHDN, CDR2 FVKESK. Trimming took 5 bases from V and 11 from J, leaving 18 bases between them. The CDR3 loop reads CASSLNRDLGAFF. The CDR3 bases are TGTGCCAGCAGCTTGAACAGGGACCTTGGGGCTTTCTTT.

This rearrangement joins TRBV7-8 to TRBJ1-2; 7 bases are shared with TRBD1. Trimming took 4 bases from V and 7 from J; bases not matched to a gene: 6. This CDR3 has 13 residues. CDR1 is SGHVS, CDR2 FQNEAQ, per germline. CDR3 region: CASSSPTGSGYTF. The DNA of the CDR3 is TGTGCCAGCAGCTCACCGACAGGGTCTGGCTACACCTTC.

This clone was seen a handful of times. J is TRBJ2-5 and V is TRBV10-3; D is tentatively TRBD1 or TRBD2 (7 bases each). The CDR3 totals 13 residues. Germline V gene sequence: CDR1 ENHRY, CDR2 SYGVKD. The germline V and J ends were trimmed by 6 bases and 4 bases, with 12 bases remaining between them. The CDR3 region has the DNA TGTGCCATCAGGGCCAGGGGGGGAGAGACCCAGTACTTC. It translates to CAIRARGGETQYF.

This rearrangement joins TRBV18 to TRBJ2-7; 7 bases agree with TRBD1. Germline lookup yields CDR1 KGHSH and CDR2 LQKENI. The CDR3 length is 16 residues. After removal of 3 bases from V and 2 bases from J, the junction contained 10 bases not matched to a gene. DNA for the CDR3: TGTGCCAGCTCACCTGCCGGGACAGAAATTACCTACGAGCAGTACTTC. Amino acid sequence: CASSPAGTEITYEQYF.

The rearrangement links TRBV10-3 to TRBJ1-6, with TRBD1 matching 8 bases. The CDR3 spans 15 residues. The V gene's germline CDR1 is ENHRY and CDR2 SYGVKD. Unmatched junction bases numbered 7, after V lost 4 bases and J lost 8 bases. CDR3 sequence reads: CAISVNGQGDSPLHF. The DNA of the CDR3 is TGTGCCATCAGTGTGAACGGACAGGGAGATTCACCCCTCCACTTT.

The table lists this clone with a count of one. The chain employs TRBV5-1 and TRBJ2-5, with TRBD2 matching 8 bases. The CDR3 loop spans 15 amino acids. The germline V gene has CDR1 SGHRS and CDR2 YFSETQ. With V trimmed by 3 bases and J by 3 bases, 7 bases remained unmatched. This CDR3 is CASSSAGRAEETQYF. In DNA form, the CDR3 reads TGCGCCAGCAGCTCGGCCGGGAGGGCGGAAGAGACCCAGTACTTC.

This sequence joins TRBV7-3 and TRBJ2-7, with TRBD1 matching over 8 bases. The CDR3 is made up of 15 amino acids. Trimming took 2 bases from V and 5 from J; bases not matched to a gene: 8. Germline V lookup: CDR1 SGHTA, CDR2 FQGTGA. DNA of the CDR3: TGTGCCAGCAGCTTAGATACAGGACAGGGCCACGAGCAGTACTTC. The encoded protein is CASSLDTGQGHEQYF.

Here the CDR3 DNA reads TGTGCCAGCAGCGATACAGGGTTCGCGAACACCGGGGAGCTGTTTTTT. This translates into CASSDTGFANTGELFF. The chain uses TRBV13 and TRBJ2-2; TRBD1 might be the D (6 bases). This CDR3 region has 16 residues. CDR1 and CDR2 (germline): PRHDT, FYEKMQ (reference sequence). V lost 5 bases and J lost 0, with 13 bases in between.

The count of this clone is one. The genes are TRBV2 and TRBJ1-3; no clear D gene. The CDR3 runs 13 residues. The V end lost 6 bases, the J end lost 0 bases, and 6 bases lay between the germline ends. Germline V lookup: CDR1 SNHLY, CDR2 FYNNEI. The CDR3 is CASSANSGNTIYF. CDR3 nucleotides: TGTGCCAGCAGCGCAAACTCTGGAAACACCATATATTTT.

This clone was detected a few times. V gene TRBV4-3 combines with J gene TRBJ1-5, with TRBD1 matching 10 bases. The CDR3 runs to 15 residues. J was trimmed by 5 bases and V by 4 bases; bases with no gene match: 5. Germline V gives CDR1 LGHNA, CDR2 YSLEER. The CDR3 DNA reads TGCGCCAGCAGCCTCGGGACAGGGGCTTATCAGCCCCAGCATTTT. Translation: CASSLGTGAYQPQHF.

The genes are TRBV10-3 and TRBJ2-7; perhaps TRBD1 as D (7 bases). This CDR3 comprises 15 residues. Germline V gives CDR1 ENHRY, CDR2 SYGVKD. With 6 bases removed from V and 4 bases from J, the gap between germline ends came to 19 bases. The CDR3 sequence: CAIRNSDRAGYEQYF. CDR3 sequence (DNA): TGTGCCATCAGGAATTCCGACAGGGCGGGATACGAGCAGTACTTC.

V usage is TRBV19 and J usage is TRBJ2-3, with a possible D match to TRBD1 (6 bases). V shed 3 bases and J shed 5 bases, with 21 bases lying between them. CDR1 LNHDA and CDR2 SQIVND come from the germline V gene (reference sequence). The CDR3 covers 17 residues. As DNA, the CDR3 is TGTGCCAGTAGTATGGACAGATTTAAGGAAGGGGGAGATACGCAGTATTTT. This gives the protein CASSMDRFKEGGDTQYF.

The genes are TRBV25-1 and TRBJ2-3; maybe TRBD2 (6 bases). CDR3 length: 17 residues. CDR1 and CDR2 (germline): MGHDK, SYGVNS. Trimming stripped 4 bases from V and 0 bases from J, with 17 bases between. The CDR3 here is CASSGSPGLASTDTQYF. The DNA of the CDR3 is TGTGCCAGCAGTGGCAGCCCCGGGCTAGCGAGCACAGATACGCAGTATTTT.

This chain links TRBV5-1 with TRBJ1-1; 7 bases agree with TRBD1. The V gene's germline CDR1 is SGHRS and CDR2 YFSETQ. This CDR3 has 15 amino acids. The trim removed 0 bases at V and 0 bases at J, leaving 2 bases unmatched. For the CDR3, the DNA is TGCGCCAGCAGCTTGGTAGGGACAGTGAACACTGAAGCTTTCTTT. Protein: CASSLVGTVNTEAFF.

This chain joins TRBV18 and TRBJ2-7; possible D gene TRBD1, 6 bases. Germline V gene sequence: CDR1 KGHSH, CDR2 LQKENI. The CDR3 sequence is 15 residues long. Deletions cut 0 bases from V and 5 bases from J, with 14 bases between. The CDR3 protein is CASSPPNRVSDEQYF. CDR3 in DNA: TGTGCCAGCTCACCACCGAACAGGGTATCGGACGAGCAGTACTTC.

V usage is TRBV7-2 and J usage is TRBJ1-2, with D unclear. The germline gives CDR1 SGHTA, CDR2 FQGNSA. The CDR3 covers 15 residues. The V end lost 1 base, the J end lost 2 bases, and 11 bases lay between the germline ends. The CDR3 nucleotides are TGTGCCAGCAGCTTAGACCGGGTCAAGAACTATGGCTACACCTTC. Translated, it gives CASSLDRVKNYGYTF.

V is TRBV5-1 and J is TRBJ2-1; maybe TRBD1 (6 bases). Per germline, CDR1 SGHRS and CDR2 YFSETQ. V was pared by 2 bases and J by 3 bases, with 12 bases between. The CDR3 totals 15 residues. Here the CDR3 DNA reads TGCGCCAGCAGCTTAGTGGACAGAAACTACAATGAGCAGTTCTTC. The encoded protein is CASSLVDRNYNEQFF.

The V call is TRBV10-3, the J call TRBJ2-5; TRBD1 matches at 10 bases. V was clipped by 3 bases and J by 5 bases; unmatched bases: 6. Germline V gives CDR1 ENHRY, CDR2 SYGVKD. The CDR3 contains 15 residues. The CDR3 protein is CAISDRGQGKETQYF. CDR3 DNA sequence: TGTGCCATCAGTGACCGGGGACAGGGGAAGGAGACCCAGTACTTC.

The chain has TRBV30 and TRBJ2-1, with a possible D match to TRBD2 (7 bases). Trimming pared 4 bases from V and 2 bases from J, leaving 15 bases between. Germline CDR1 and CDR2: GTSNPN and SVGIG (reference sequence). The CDR3 runs 15 residues. CDR3 sequence reads: CAWIPGRGTYNEQFF. CDR3 coding DNA: TGTGCCTGGATTCCTGGGAGGGGGACCTACAATGAGCAGTTCTTC.

The chain uses TRBV18 and TRBJ1-1, with D maybe TRBD1 (6 bases). The CDR3 runs to 15 residues. The germline gives CDR1 KGHSH, CDR2 LQKENI. Trimming took 4 bases from V and 0 from J, leaving 12 bases between them. The CDR3 region is CASSRRGAVNTEAFF. The DNA of the CDR3 is TGTGCCAGCTCACGGAGGGGGGCCGTGAACACTGAAGCTTTCTTT.